This TCR beta chain came from a study of blood T cells in healthy people across ages. Study background: Per every two T cells, about one barcoded beta molecule was captured by template switching. The study, taken as a whole, reports: Naive T cell percentage showed a strong correlation with the diversity of TCR beta.

Per germline, CDR1 LGHNA and CDR2 YSLEER. The CDR3 length is 15 residues. Regarding this clonotype: The target antigen is unknown. A junction boundary mismatches the germline segment, possibly from a read error.

It was with a sample-barcoded 5' primer and a J-beta primer mix that a second PCR of roughly 7 to 12 cycles was run. Each TCR beta cDNA got a 12-nucleotide random molecular identifier. MiXCR was run by TCRdb on the 5' RACE reads, yielding one entry per CDR3 protein. Seen here are hundreds of thousands of distinct CDR3 sequences, 56% observed once, and the top ten hold roughly 24%. This sequence originates from a man aged 40-49 years in good health. This chain links TRBV4-3 with TRBJ1-2; D uncertain. Sequencing was performed on blood. The CDR3 bases are TGCGCCAGCAGTCAAGAATCCATAACGGACTATGGCTACACCTTC. This gives the protein CASSQESITDYGYTF.